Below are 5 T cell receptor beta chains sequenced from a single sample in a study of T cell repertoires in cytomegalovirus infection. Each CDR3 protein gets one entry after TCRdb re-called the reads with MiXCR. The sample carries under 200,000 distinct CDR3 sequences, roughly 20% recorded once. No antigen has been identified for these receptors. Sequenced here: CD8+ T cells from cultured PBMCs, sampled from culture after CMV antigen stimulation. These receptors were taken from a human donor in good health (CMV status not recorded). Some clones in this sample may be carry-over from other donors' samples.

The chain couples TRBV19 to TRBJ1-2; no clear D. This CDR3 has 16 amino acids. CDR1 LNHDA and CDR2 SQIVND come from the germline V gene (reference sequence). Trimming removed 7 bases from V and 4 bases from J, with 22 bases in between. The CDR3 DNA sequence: TGTGCCAGTACGTGGATTGGCGACGAACGGAGCTATGGCTACACCTTC. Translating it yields CASTWIGDERSYGYTF.

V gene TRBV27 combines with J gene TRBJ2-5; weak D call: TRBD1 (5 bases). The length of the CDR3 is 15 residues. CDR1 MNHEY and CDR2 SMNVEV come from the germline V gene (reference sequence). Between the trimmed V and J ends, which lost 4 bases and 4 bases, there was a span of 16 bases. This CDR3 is CASSSQGRGAETQYF. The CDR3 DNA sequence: TGTGCCAGCAGTTCCCAGGGTCGAGGCGCAGAGACCCAGTACTTC.

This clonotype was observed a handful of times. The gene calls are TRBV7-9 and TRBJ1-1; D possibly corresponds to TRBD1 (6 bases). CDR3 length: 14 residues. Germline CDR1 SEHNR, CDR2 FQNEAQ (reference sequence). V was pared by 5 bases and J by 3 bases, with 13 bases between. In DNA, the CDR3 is TGTGCCAGCAGCCGACGGGACACCGACACTGAAGCTTTCTTT. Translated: CASSRRDTDTEAFF.

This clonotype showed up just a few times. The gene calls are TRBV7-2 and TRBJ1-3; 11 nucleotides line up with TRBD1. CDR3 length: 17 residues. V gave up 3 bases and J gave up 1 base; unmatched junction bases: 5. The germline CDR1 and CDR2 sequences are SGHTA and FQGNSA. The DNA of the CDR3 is TGTGCCAGCAGCTTTGGACAGGGGGCTTTGTCTGGAAACACCATATATTTT. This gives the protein CASSFGQGALSGNTIYF.

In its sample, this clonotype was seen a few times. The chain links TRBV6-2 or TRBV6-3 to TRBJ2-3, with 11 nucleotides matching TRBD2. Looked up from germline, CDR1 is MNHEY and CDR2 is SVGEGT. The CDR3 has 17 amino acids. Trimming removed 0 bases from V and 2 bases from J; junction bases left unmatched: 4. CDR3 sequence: CASSYSLAGGPTDTQYF. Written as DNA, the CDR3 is TGTGCCAGCAGTTACTCGCTAGCGGGGGGACCCACAGATACGCAGTATTTT.